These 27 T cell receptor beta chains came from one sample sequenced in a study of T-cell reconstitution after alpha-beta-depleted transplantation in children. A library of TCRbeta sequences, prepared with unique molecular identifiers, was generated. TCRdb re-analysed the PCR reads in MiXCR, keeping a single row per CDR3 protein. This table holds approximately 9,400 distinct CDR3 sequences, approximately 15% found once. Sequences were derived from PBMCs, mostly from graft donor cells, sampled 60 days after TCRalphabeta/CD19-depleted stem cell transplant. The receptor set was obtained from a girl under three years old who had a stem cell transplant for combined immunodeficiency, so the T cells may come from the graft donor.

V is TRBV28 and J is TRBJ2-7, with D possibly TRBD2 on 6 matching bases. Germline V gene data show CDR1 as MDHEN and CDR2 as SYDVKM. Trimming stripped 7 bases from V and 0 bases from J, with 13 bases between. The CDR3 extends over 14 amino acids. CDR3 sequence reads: CASTFQGGSYEQYF. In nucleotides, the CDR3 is TGTGCCAGCACCTTCCAGGGAGGCTCCTACGAGCAGTACTTC.

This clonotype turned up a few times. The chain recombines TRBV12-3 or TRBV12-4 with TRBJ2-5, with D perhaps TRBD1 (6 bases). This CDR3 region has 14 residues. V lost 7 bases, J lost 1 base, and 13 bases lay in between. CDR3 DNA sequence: TGTGCCAGCACTCCAACAGGGCTCCAAGAGACCCAGTACTTC. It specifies CASTPTGLQETQYF.

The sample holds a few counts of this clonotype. The CDR3 spells CASSYTQGSWLGTDTQYF. Written as DNA, the CDR3 is TGTGCCAGCAGCTATACACAGGGTTCCTGGCTAGGCACAGATACGCAGTATTTT. The V call is TRBV7-6, the J call TRBJ2-3; tentative D call: TRBD1 (6 bases). The CDR3 is made up of 18 amino acids. Germline-derived CDR1 and CDR2 are SGHVS and FNYEAQ. Trimming removed 4 bases at V and 1 base at J, with 21 bases between.

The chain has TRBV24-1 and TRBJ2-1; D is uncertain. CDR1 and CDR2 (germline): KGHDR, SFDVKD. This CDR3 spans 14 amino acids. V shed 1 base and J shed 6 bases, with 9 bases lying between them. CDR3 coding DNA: TGTGCCACCAGTGATTTTCAGACCTTCAATGAGCAGTTCTTC. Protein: CATSDFQTFNEQFF.

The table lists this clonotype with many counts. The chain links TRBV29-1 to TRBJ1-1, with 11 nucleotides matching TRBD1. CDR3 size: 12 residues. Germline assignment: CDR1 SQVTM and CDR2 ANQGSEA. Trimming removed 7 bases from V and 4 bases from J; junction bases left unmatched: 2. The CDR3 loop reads CSAGTGGTEAFF. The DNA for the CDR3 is TGCAGCGCTGGGACAGGGGGCACTGAAGCTTTCTTT.

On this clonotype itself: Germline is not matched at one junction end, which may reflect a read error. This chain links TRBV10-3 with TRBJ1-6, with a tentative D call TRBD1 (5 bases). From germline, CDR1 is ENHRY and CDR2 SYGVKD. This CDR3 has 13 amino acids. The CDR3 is CAFRAWVDSPLHF. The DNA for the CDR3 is TGTGCCTTCAGGGCTTGGGTTGATTCACCCCTCCACTTT.

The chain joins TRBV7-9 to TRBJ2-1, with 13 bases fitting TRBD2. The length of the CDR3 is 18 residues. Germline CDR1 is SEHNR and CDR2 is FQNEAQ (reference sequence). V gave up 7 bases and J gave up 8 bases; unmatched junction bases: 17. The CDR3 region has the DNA TGTGCCAGCAAACCTAGGACTAGCGGGAGTGGGATTAGTCATGAGCAGTTCTTC. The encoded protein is CASKPRTSGSGISHEQFF.

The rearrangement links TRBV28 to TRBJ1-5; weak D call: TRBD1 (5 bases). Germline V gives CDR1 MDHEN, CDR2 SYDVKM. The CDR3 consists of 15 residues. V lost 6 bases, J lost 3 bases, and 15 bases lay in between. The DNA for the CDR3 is TGTGCCAGCAGCGTGATCAGGGTACCCAATCAGCCCCAGCATTTT. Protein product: CASSVIRVPNQPQHF. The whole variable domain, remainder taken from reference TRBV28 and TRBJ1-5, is DVKVTQSSRYLVKRTGEKVFLECVQDMDHENMFWYRQDPGLGLRLIYFSYDVKMKEKGDIPEGYSVSREKKERFSLILESASTNQTSMYLCASSVIRVPNQPQHFGDGTRLSIL.

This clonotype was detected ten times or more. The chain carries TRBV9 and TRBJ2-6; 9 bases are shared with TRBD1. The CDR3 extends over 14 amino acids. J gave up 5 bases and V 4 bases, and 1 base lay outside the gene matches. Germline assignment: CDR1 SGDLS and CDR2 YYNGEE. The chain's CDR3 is CASSTGGWANVLTF. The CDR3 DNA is TGTGCCAGCAGCACAGGGGGCTGGGCCAACGTCCTGACTTTC. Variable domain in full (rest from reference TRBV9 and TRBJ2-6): DSGVTQTPKHLITATGQRVTLRCSPRSGDLSVYWYQQSLDQGLQFLIQYYNGEERAKGNILERFSAQQFPDLHSELNLSSLELGDSALYFCASSTGGWANVLTFGAGSRLTVL.

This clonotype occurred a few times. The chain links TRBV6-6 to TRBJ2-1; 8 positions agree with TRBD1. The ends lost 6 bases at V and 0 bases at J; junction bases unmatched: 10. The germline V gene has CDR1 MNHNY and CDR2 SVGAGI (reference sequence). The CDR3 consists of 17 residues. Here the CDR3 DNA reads TGTGCCAGCAGACCCGGACAGGGTGCTAGCTCCTACAATGAGCAGTTCTTC. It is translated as CASRPGQGASSYNEQFF.

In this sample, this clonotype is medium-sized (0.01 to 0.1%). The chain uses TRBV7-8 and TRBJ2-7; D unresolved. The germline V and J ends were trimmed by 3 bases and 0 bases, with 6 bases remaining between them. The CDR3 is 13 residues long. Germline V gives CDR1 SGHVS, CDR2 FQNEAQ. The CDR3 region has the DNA TGTGCCAGCAGCTTTGGCAGCTCCTACGAGCAGTACTTC. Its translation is CASSFGSSYEQYF.

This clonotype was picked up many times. The CDR3 bases are TGCAGCGTGTCTCGTTACACTGAAGCTTTCTTT. Amino acid sequence: CSVSRYTEAFF. V is TRBV29-1 and J is TRBJ1-1; unclear D gene. The V end lost 6 bases, the J end lost 3 bases, and 8 bases lay between the germline ends. Per germline, CDR1 SQVTM and CDR2 ANQGSEA. The CDR3 has 11 amino acids. Full variable domain (remainder filled in from reference TRBV29-1 and TRBJ1-1): SAVISQKPSRDICQRGTSLTIQCQVDSQVTMMFWYRQQPGQSLTLIATANQGSEATYESGFVIDKFPISRPNLTFSTLTVSNMSPEDSSIYLCSVSRYTEAFFGQGTRLTVV.

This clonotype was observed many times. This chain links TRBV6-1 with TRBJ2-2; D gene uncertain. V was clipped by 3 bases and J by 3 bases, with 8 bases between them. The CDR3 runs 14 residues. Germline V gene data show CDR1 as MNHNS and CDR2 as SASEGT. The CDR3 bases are TGTGCCAGCAGTGATGTAGGAGACACCGGGGAGCTGTTTTTT. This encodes CASSDVGDTGELFF.

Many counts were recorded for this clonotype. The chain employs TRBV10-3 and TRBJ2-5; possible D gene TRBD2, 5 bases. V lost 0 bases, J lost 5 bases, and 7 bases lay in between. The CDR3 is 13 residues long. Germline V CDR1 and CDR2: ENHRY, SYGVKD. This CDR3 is CAISESGGETQYF. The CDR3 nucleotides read TGTGCCATCAGTGAGTCAGGCGGGGAGACCCAGTACTTC.

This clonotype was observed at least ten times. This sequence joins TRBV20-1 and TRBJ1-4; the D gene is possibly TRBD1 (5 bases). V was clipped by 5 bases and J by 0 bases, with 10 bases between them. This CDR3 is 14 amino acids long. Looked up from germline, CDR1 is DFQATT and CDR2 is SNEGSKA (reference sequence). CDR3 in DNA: TGCAGTGCTTGGACACCTGCAACTAATGAAAAACTGTTTTTT. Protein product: CSAWTPATNEKLFF.

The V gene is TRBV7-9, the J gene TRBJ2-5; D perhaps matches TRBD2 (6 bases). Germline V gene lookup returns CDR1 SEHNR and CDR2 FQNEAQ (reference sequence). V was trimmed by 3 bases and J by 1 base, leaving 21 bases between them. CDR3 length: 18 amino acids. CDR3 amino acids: CASSFATLSGQIQETQYF. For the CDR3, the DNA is TGTGCCAGCAGCTTTGCGACCCTTAGCGGACAAATCCAAGAGACCCAGTACTTC.

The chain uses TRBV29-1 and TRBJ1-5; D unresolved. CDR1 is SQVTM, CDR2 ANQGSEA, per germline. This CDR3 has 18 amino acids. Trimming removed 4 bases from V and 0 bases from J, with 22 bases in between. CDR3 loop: CSVADSGALTFSNQPQHF. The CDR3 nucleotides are TGCAGCGTTGCTGATAGTGGCGCACTTACCTTTAGCAATCAGCCCCAGCATTTT.

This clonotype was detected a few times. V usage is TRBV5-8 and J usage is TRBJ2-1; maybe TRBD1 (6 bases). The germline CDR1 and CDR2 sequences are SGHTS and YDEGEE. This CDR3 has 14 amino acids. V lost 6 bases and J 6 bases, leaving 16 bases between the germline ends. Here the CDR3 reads CASINRVMINEQFF. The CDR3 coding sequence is TGTGCCAGCATCAACAGGGTAATGATCAATGAGCAGTTCTTC.

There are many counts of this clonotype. CDR3 sequence: CSARTGLTTSGANVLTF. Here the CDR3 DNA reads TGCAGTGCTAGAACGGGACTTACTACCTCTGGGGCCAACGTCCTGACTTTC. V and J are TRBV20-1 and TRBJ2-6; tentative D call: TRBD2 (6 bases). V gave up 2 bases and J gave up 0 bases, with 14 bases separating them. Germline assignment: CDR1 DFQATT and CDR2 SNEGSKA (reference sequence). The CDR3 loop spans 17 amino acids.

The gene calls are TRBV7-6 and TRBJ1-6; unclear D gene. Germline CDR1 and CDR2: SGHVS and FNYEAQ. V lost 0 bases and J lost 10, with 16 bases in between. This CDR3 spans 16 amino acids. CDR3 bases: TGTGCCAGCAGCTTAGCTGTCGGCGGGCAAGGGTCACCCCTCCACTTT. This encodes CASSLAVGGQGSPLHF.

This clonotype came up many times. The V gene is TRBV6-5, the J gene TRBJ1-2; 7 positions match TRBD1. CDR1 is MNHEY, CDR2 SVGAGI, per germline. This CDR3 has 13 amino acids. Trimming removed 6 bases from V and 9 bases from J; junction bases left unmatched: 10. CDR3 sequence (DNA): TGTGCCAGCAGCCTCGGGACAGCCACACGCTACACCTTC. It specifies CASSLGTATRYTF.

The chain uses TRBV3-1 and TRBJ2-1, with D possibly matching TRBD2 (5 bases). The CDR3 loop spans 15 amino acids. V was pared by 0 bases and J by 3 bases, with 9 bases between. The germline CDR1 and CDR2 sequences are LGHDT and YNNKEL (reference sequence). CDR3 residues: CASSQDLGSYNEQFF. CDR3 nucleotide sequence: TGTGCCAGCAGCCAAGATCTAGGGAGCTACAATGAGCAGTTCTTC.

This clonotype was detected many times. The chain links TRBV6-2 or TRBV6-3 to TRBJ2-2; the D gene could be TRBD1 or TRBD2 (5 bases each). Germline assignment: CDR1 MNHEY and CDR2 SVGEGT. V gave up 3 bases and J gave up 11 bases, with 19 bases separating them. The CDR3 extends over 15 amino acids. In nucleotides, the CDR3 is TGTGCCAGCAGTTATAGGGACGGCCGTGTGGCAGAGCTGTTTTTT. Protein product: CASSYRDGRVAELFF.

CDR3 nucleotides: TGTGCCAGCAGCTCTTCCCTTAGGGTTAACTATGGCTACACCTTC. This encodes CASSSSLRVNYGYTF. The chain joins TRBV9 to TRBJ1-2; no clear D. Germline V CDR1 and CDR2: SGDLS, YYNGEE. The CDR3 is 15 residues long. Trimming pared 4 bases from V and 1 base from J, leaving 14 bases between.

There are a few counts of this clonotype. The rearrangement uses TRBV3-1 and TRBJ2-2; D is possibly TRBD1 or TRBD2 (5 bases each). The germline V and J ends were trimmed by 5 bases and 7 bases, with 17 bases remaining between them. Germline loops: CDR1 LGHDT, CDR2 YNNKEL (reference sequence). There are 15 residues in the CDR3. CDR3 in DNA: TGTGCCAGCAGCTCCCGGGCCGGGGCGGGCGGGGAGCTGTTTTTT. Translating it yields CASSSRAGAGGELFF.

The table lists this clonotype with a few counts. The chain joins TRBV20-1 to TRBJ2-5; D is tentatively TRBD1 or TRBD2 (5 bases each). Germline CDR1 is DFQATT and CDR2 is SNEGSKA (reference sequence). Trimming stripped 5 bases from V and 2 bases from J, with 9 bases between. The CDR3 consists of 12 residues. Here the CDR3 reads CSAGTIQETQYF. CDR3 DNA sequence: TGCAGTGCTGGGACGATTCAAGAGACCCAGTACTTC.

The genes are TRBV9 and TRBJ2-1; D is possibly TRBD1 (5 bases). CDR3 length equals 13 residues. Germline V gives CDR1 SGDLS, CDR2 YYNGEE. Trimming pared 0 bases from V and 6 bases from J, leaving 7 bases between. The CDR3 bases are TGTGCCAGCAGCGTAGGGGGCCTCAATGAGCAGTTCTTC. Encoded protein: CASSVGGLNEQFF.